The clone carrying this TCR beta chain was observed many times. The authors prepared the TCRbeta library with unique molecular identifiers. TCRdb processed the PCR reads anew with MiXCR; each CDR3 protein has one entry. The table lists 420,000 or so distinct CDR3 sequences, about a tenth of them singletons, with 4.5% to 7% in the top ten. The data were taken from a study of T-cell reconstitution after alpha-beta-depleted transplantation in children. Germline V gives CDR1 SEHNR, CDR2 FQNEAQ (reference sequence). The CDR3 loop spans 15 amino acids. V was clipped by 3 bases and J by 1 base, with 13 bases between them.

The TCR comes from a human donor who donated a stem cell graft to a child with acute myeloid leukemia. V usage is TRBV7-9 and J usage is TRBJ2-7, with D tentatively TRBD1 (5 bases). Sequenced here: PBMCs from the stem cell graft donor, sampled from the stem cell graft. The DNA of the CDR3 is TGTGCCAGCAGCTTTGGAACAGGTCCTTCCTACGAGCAGTACTTC. Its protein is CASSFGTGPSYEQYF.